Each of the 20 T cell receptor beta chains below was sequenced from the same sample in a study of blood T cell repertoires in COVID-19. Method: immunoSEQ multiplex PCR; TCRdb's copy keeps in-frame clones and lacks some. The table includes 190,000 or so clones, about 86% detected once. Sequenced: peripheral blood. Receptor source: a man aged 45-65 years with active or convalescent COVID-19.

This chain uses TRBV11-3 with TRBJ2-7; 9 bases are a match to TRBD1. Germline V lookup: CDR1 SGHNT, CDR2 YENEEA. V shed 6 bases, J shed 5 bases, and the junction held 5 bases outside the gene matches. This CDR3 comprises 13 residues. The CDR3 sequence is CASSKDRGNEQYF. The DNA for the CDR3 is TGTGCCAGCAGTAAGGACAGGGGAAACGAGCAGTACTTC. The full variable domain, with the rest looked up from reference TRBV11-3 and TRBJ2-7, is EAGVVQSPRYKIIEKKQPVAFWCNPISGHNTLYWYLQNLGQGPELLIRYENEEAVDDSQLPKDRFSAERLKGVDSTLKIQPAELGDSAVYLCASSKDRGNEQYFGPGTRLTVT.

The J gene is TRBJ1-1, the V gene TRBV5-5; 9 nucleotides agree with TRBD1. Germline-derived CDR1 and CDR2 are SGHKS and YYEKEE (reference sequence). CDR3 size: 15 residues. The junction had 10 bases not matched to a gene; V was cut back by 4 bases and J by 6 bases. CDR3 sequence reads: CASSLWDRVSAEAFF. DNA for the CDR3: TGTGCCAGCAGCCTTTGGGACAGGGTAAGCGCTGAAGCTTTCTTT.

The CDR3 sequence is CASGLVPGTGNEAFF. In DNA, the CDR3 is TGTGCTAGTGGTTTGGTACCCGGGACAGGGAATGAAGCTTTCTTT. The chain couples TRBV12-5 to TRBJ1-1; TRBD1 matches at 9 bases. The CDR3 sequence is 15 residues long. CDR1 and CDR2 (germline): LGHNT, FRNRAP. Unmatched junction bases numbered 6, after V lost 0 bases and J lost 7 bases.

This rearrangement joins TRBV5-1 to TRBJ2-3; D perhaps matches TRBD2 (5 bases). V was trimmed by 0 bases and J by 4 bases, leaving 9 bases between them. The germline V gene has CDR1 SGHRS and CDR2 YFSETQ. This CDR3 region has 14 residues. The CDR3 DNA reads as TGCGCCAGCAGCTTGGGTGCGGGCTCAGATACGCAGTATTTT. Residues: CASSLGAGSDTQYF.

The J gene is TRBJ2-1, the V gene TRBV14; D is possibly TRBD2 (6 bases). The germline CDR1 and CDR2 sequences are SGHDN and FVKESK. V was trimmed by 4 bases and J by 2 bases, leaving 12 bases between them. This CDR3 spans 15 amino acids. The CDR3 loop is CASSPPGVPYNEQFF. The CDR3 DNA is TGTGCCAGCAGCCCCCCGGGGGTCCCCTACAATGAGCAGTTCTTC.

The chain has TRBV13 and TRBJ2-2; 14 bases are a match to TRBD2. CDR1 is PRHDT, CDR2 FYEKMQ, per germline (reference sequence). The CDR3 runs 18 residues. V shed 2 bases, J shed 1 base, and the junction held 3 bases outside the gene matches. The DNA of the CDR3 is TGTGCCAGCAGCTTAAGAGGACTAGCGGGAGGGAACACCGGGGAGCTGTTTTTT. It codes for CASSLRGLAGGNTGELFF. Full variable domain (rest looked up from reference TRBV13 and TRBJ2-2): AAGVIQSPRHLIKEKRETATLKCYPIPRHDTVYWYQQGPGQDPQFLISFYEKMQSDKGSIPDRFSAQQFSDYHSELNMSSLELGDSALYFCASSLRGLAGGNTGELFFGEGSRLTVL.

V is TRBV19 and J is TRBJ2-3, with a possible D match to TRBD2 (6 bases). The CDR3 consists of 15 residues. CDR1 and CDR2 from the germline V gene are LNHDA and SQIVND (reference sequence). Trimming removed 0 bases from V and 2 bases from J, with 9 bases in between. The CDR3 DNA reads as TGTGCCAGTAGTATAGAGGCGGGGACCACAGATACGCAGTATTTT. This encodes CASSIEAGTTDTQYF.

This chain connects TRBV4-3 to TRBJ1-1; no reliable D call. The germline gives CDR1 LGHNA, CDR2 YSLEER. CDR3 length equals 14 residues. With 0 bases removed from V and 7 bases from J, the gap between germline ends came to 12 bases. This CDR3 is CASSQEWGEDEAFF. In DNA, the CDR3 is TGCGCCAGCAGCCAAGAATGGGGAGAGGATGAAGCTTTCTTT.

The chain joins TRBV28 to TRBJ1-2, with a possible D match to TRBD1 (6 bases). V gave up 1 base and J gave up 0 bases, with 12 bases separating them. Per germline, CDR1 MDHEN and CDR2 SYDVKM. This CDR3 is built from 16 residues. For the CDR3, the DNA is TGTGCCAGCAGTTTATTCGGCGCAGGGGCTAACTATGGCTACACCTTC. As protein: CASSLFGAGANYGYTF.

This chain links TRBV27 with TRBJ2-2; 9 bases map to TRBD1. V lost 10 bases, J lost 4 bases, and 4 bases stayed unmatched. The CDR3 extends over 13 amino acids. Germline CDR1 reads MNHEY; CDR2 reads SMNVEV (reference sequence). The CDR3: CATGTGFTGELFF. The CDR3 DNA is TGTGCCACGGGGACAGGGTTCACCGGGGAGCTGTTTTTT.

This clone was seen just once. The chain has TRBV19 and TRBJ1-6, with a weak D call TRBD1 (6 bases). Trimming cost V 3 bases and J 7 bases, with 16 bases left between them. The CDR3 length is 16 residues. The germline gives CDR1 LNHDA, CDR2 SQIVND (reference sequence). The CDR3 is CASSMVGGSLNSPLHF. DNA of the CDR3: TGTGCCAGTAGTATGGTAGGGGGATCCCTCAATTCACCCCTCCACTTT. Complete variable domain (other parts from reference TRBV19 and TRBJ1-6): DGGITQSPKYLFRKEGQNVTLSCEQNLNHDAMYWYRQDPGQGLRLIYYSQIVNDFQKGDIAEGYSVSREKKESFPLTVTSAQKNPTAFYLCASSMVGGSLNSPLHFGNGTRLTVT.

The chain recombines TRBV4-3 with TRBJ2-7; D gene ambiguous. This CDR3 contains 15 residues. The germline CDR1 and CDR2 sequences are LGHNA and YSLEER. Trimming took 0 bases from V and 3 from J, leaving 12 bases between them. CDR3 residues: CASSQESNPGYEQYF. The CDR3 DNA reads TGCGCCAGCAGCCAAGAGTCTAACCCCGGCTACGAGCAGTACTTC.

This chain uses TRBV2 with TRBJ2-1; a weak D match, TRBD2 (5 bases). The CDR3 contains 12 residues. Trimming removed 5 bases at V and 7 bases at J, with 9 bases between. Germline-derived CDR1 and CDR2 are SNHLY and FYNNEI. The DNA of the CDR3 is TGTGCCAGCAGTTTCGGGGAGAATGAGCAGTTCTTC. Translated: CASSFGENEQFF.

The chain uses TRBV5-4 and TRBJ2-6, with D possibly being TRBD2 (5 bases). V lost 4 bases and J lost 0, with 11 bases in between. The CDR3 runs 16 residues. In germline, CDR1 is SGHNT, CDR2 YYREEE (reference sequence). Written as DNA, the CDR3 is TGTGCCAGCAGCGCGGGCCCGCTCTCTGGGGCCAACGTCCTGACTTTC. Amino acid sequence: CASSAGPLSGANVLTF.

This clone came up a few times. This chain connects TRBV18 to TRBJ1-4, with D possibly TRBD1 on 5 matching bases. CDR1 KGHSH and CDR2 LQKENI come from the germline V gene. The CDR3 is made up of 13 amino acids. The germline V and J ends were trimmed by 5 bases and 7 bases, with 11 bases remaining between them. For the CDR3, the DNA is TGTGCCAGCTCAGACATCGGGGGTGAAAAACTGTTTTTT. Its protein is CASSDIGGEKLFF.

The chain carries TRBV11-2 and TRBJ2-1; 8 bases line up with TRBD1. V was clipped by 5 bases and J by 2 bases; unmatched bases: 2. This CDR3 is built from 14 residues. Per germline, CDR1 SGHAT and CDR2 FQNNGV. This CDR3 reads CASSPTGAYNEQFF. CDR3 DNA sequence: TGTGCCAGCAGCCCGACAGGGGCCTACAATGAGCAGTTCTTC.

The V and J genes are TRBV28 and TRBJ2-7; 8 positions agree with TRBD1. V dropped 5 bases and J dropped 3; count of bases not matched to a gene: 3. The length of the CDR3 is 13 residues. In germline, CDR1 is MDHEN, CDR2 SYDVKM. The chain's CDR3 is CASSPGQGYEQYF. The DNA of the CDR3 is TGTGCCAGCAGTCCCGGACAGGGCTACGAGCAGTACTTC.

This clone was seen only a few times. This rearrangement joins TRBV12-5 to TRBJ1-1, with D hard to call. The germline CDR1 and CDR2 sequences are LGHNT and FRNRAP. The CDR3 runs to 13 residues. The germline V and J ends were trimmed by 1 base and 4 bases, with 7 bases remaining between them. The CDR3 loop is CASGLERVTEAFF. CDR3 sequence (DNA): TGTGCTAGTGGTTTGGAGCGGGTCACTGAAGCTTTCTTT.

The chain joins TRBV30 to TRBJ2-5; 8 bases are shared with TRBD2. Germline lookup yields CDR1 GTSNPN and CDR2 SVGIG (reference sequence). The CDR3 has 14 residues. Unmatched junction bases numbered 7, after V lost 3 bases and J lost 4 bases. CDR3 sequence reads: CAWRAGRARETQYF. In DNA, the CDR3 is TGTGCCTGGAGAGCCGGGAGGGCCCGAGAGACCCAGTACTTC. The full variable domain, in which reference TRBV30 and TRBJ2-5 provide the parts outside the CDR3, is SQTIHQWPATLVQPVGSPLSLECTVEGTSNPNLYWYRQAAGRGLQLLFYSVGIGQISSEVPQNLSASRPQDRQFILSSKKLLLSDSGFYLCAWRAGRARETQYFGPGTRLLVL.

The V call is TRBV24-1, the J call TRBJ2-5; TRBD2 agrees at 9 bases. The CDR3 totals 15 residues. V lost 3 bases and J lost 5; bases outside the gene matches: 6. The V gene's germline CDR1 is KGHDR and CDR2 SFDVKD. This chain's CDR3 is CATSDRGLAWETQYF. The CDR3 nucleotides read TGTGCCACCAGTGATAGGGGACTAGCATGGGAGACCCAGTACTTC.